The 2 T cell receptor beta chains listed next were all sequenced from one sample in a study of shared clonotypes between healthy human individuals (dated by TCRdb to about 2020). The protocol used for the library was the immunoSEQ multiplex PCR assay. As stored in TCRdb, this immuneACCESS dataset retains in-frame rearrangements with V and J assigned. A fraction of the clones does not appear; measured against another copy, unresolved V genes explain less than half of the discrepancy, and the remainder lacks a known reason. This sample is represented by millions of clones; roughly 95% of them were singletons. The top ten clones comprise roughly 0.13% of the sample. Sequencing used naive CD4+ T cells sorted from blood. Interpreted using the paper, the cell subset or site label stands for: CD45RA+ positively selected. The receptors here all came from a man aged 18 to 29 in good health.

CDR3 residues: CASREYSNQPQHF. In DNA form, the CDR3 reads TGTGCCAGCAGGGAATATAGCAATCAGCCCCAGCATTTT. The rearrangement joins TRBV6-1 to TRBJ1-5, with D unclear. Germline V gene data show CDR1 as MNHNS and CDR2 as SASEGT. The CDR3 contains 13 residues. Between the trimmed V and J ends, which lost 6 bases and 0 bases, there was a span of 6 bases.

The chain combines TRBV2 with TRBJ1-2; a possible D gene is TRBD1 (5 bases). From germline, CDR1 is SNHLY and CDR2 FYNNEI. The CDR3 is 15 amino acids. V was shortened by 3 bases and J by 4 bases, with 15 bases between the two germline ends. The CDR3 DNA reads TGTGCCAGCAGTGATGTGGGGGGGATACTCTATGGCTACACCTTC. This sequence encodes CASSDVGGILYGYTF.